This T cell receptor beta chain was sequenced in a study of blood T cell repertoires in COVID-19. Libraries were prepared by immunoSEQ multiplex PCR; TCRdb keeps only in-frame clonotypes and omits some of them. This table holds about 97,000 clones, 84% found once. Germline V lookup: CDR1 MNHEY, CDR2 SVGAGI. Unmatched junction bases numbered 2, after V lost 5 bases and J lost 6 bases. This CDR3 is 12 amino acids long. In this sample, this clone turned up a few times. This sequence was found in a man aged 40-49 years with active or convalescent COVID-19. Sequences were obtained from peripheral blood. This chain joins TRBV6-5 and TRBJ1-2; the match to TRBD1 covers 8 bases. The CDR3 DNA reads as TGTGCCAGCAGTAGACAGGGGAATGGCTACACCTTC. This gives the protein CASSRQGNGYTF.